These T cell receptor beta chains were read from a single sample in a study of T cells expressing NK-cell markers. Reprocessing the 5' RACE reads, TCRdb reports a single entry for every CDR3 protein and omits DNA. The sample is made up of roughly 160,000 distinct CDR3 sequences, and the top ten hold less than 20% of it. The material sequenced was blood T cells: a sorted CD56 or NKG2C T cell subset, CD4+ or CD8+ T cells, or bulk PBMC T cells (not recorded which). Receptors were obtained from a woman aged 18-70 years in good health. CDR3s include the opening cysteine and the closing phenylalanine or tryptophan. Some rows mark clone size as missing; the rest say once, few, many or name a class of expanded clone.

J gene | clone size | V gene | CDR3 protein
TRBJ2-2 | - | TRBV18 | CASSRTENTGELFF
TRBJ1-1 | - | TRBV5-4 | CASSAGQGAGEAFF
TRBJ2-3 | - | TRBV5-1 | CASSLGQAEVDTQYF
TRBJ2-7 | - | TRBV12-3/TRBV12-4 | CASSLSQGTYEQYF
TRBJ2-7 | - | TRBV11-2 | CASSLDPGGTSVQYF
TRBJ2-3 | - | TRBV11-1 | CASSFDWGTDTQYF
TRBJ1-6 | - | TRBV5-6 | CASSIRDRASPLHF
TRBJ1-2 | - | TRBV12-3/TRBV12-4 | CASTKGGSYGYTF
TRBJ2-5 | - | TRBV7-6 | CASSSKGLAGLETQYF
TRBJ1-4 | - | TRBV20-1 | CSASPAGNEKLFF
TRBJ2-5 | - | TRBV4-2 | CASSQEIAGGVYQETQYF
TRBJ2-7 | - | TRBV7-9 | CASSLRDSFSYEQYF
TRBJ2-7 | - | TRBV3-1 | CASSQTSGSYEQYF
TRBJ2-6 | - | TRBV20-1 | CSARTPRAPSGANVLTF
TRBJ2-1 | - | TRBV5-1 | CASSLEVVASGYNEQFF
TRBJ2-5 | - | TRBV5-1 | CASSLVAGSETQYF
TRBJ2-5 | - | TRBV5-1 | CASSSKGETQYF
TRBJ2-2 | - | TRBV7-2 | CASSLVSGRKNTGELFF
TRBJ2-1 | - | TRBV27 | CASSLLGTSGSFEQFF
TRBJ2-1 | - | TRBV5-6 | CASSLARERTDEQFF
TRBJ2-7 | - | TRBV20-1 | CSAPAGTGGYEQYF
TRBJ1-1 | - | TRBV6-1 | CASSVWGQMNTEAFF
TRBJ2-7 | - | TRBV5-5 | CASSLTSLYSDEQYF
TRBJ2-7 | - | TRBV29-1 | CSVKRGGNYEQYF
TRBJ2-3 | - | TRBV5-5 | CASSLFLAHGGDTQYF
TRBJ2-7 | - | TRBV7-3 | CASSLLAVRQGETYEQYF
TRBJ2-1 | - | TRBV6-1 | CASSEIRGGSSYNEQFF
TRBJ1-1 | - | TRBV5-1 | CASSEGGHLNTEAFF
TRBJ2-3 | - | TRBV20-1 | CSARGFSASPTDTQYF
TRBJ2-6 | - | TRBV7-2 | CASSLAGANVLTF
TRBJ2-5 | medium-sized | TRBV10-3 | CAISDVALNQETQYF
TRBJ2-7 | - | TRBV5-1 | CASSRQGGSYEQYF
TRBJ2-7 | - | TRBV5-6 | CASSTGLGVREQYF
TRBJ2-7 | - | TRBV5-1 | CASSPEGDSYEQYF
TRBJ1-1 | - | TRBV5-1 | CASSSTGQGKNTEAFF
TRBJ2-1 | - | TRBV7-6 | CASSLNPRGSSYNEQFF
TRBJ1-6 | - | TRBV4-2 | CASSQDRRGTYNSPLHF
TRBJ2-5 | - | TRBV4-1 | CASSFGTADQETQYF
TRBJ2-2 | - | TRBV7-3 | CASSLRLAGVANTGELFF
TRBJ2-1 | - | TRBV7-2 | CASSLGGLAVYNEQFF
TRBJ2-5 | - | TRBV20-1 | CSASPPAGKETQYF
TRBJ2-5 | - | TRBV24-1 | CATSDSSGSQETQYF
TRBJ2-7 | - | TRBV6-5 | CASSYSVHKDYEQYF
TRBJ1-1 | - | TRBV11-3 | CASSLDRVFSNTEAFF
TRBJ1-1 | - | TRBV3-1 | CASSLRHTEAFF
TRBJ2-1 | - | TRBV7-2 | CASSQDPYNEQFF